This TCR beta chain emerged from a study of blood T cell repertoires in COVID-19. Study at large: The origin of the acute and convalescent COVID-19 samples was the United States, Italy and Spain.

Living in 24 US areas, the participants were between roughly 18 and 89 years of age. Participants reported their clinical history, and cohort assignment relied on those reports. Symptom resolution, clearance, or two negative PCRs marked donors in Cohort 3 as recovered. Generated by immunoSEQ multiplex PCR, the TCRdb table keeps only in-frame clones and is missing some. Of a few hundred thousand clones listed, approximately 81% are singletons. The origin of this receptor is a man between 40 and 49 years old who had recovered from COVID-19. Sequencing input: PBMCs or T cells enriched from blood (not recorded which).

The CDR3 loop is CATSEPGTGTYNEQFF. CDR3 sequence (DNA): TGTGCCACCAGTGAACCAGGGACAGGGACCTACAATGAGCAGTTCTTC. The V gene is TRBV24-1, the J gene TRBJ2-1, with 9 nucleotides matching TRBD1. The germline V gene encodes CDR1 KGHDR and CDR2 SFDVKD. The CDR3 length is 16 residues. Losses at the gene ends were 4 bases for V and 2 bases for J; bases not matched to a gene: 5.